In its sample, the clone carrying this T cell receptor beta chain was seen many times. Combining a sample-barcoded 5' primer with a J-beta primer mix, a second PCR ran for roughly 6 to 12 cycles. MiXCR, applied by TCRdb to the 5' RACE reads, yields one record per CDR3 protein. The repertoire includes 650,000 to 800,000 distinct CDR3 sequences, more than 40% of them detected once, and about 19% sits in the top ten. The data stem from a study of blood T cells in healthy people across ages. V was clipped by 0 bases and J by 4 bases, with 13 bases between them. Per the germline V gene, CDR1 is SGHDT and CDR2 is YYEEEE. This CDR3 region has 15 residues.

The source material was blood. The receptor was derived from a man between 60 and 75 years old in good health. The genes are TRBV5-6 and TRBJ2-5, with D uncertain. The DNA for the CDR3 is TGTGCCAGCAGCTTGGTCGGCTTGGGGATAGAGACCCAGTACTTC. Translating it yields CASSLVGLGIETQYF.